Listed below are T cell receptor beta chains from one sample, sequenced in a study of cytomegalovirus exposure and HLA in healthy donors. Repertoires were generated with immunoSEQ multiplex PCR, while TCRdb's copy carries only in-frame clones and drops some. Here the sample spans 90,000 to 130,000 clones, roughly nine tenths being singletons. What was sequenced was PBMCs. The receptors were gathered from a woman between 18 and 29 years old in good health and CMV-seronegative. Each CDR3 is given with its conserved first and last residue. A D gene is named only where the DNA matches it firmly. Clone size appears in some rows only: once, few, many, or a class for an expanded clone.

>TRBJ1-2|NA|TRBD1|TRBV9
TGTGCCAGCAGCGTATGGACAGGAGCCAACTATGGCTACACCTTC
CASSVWTGANYGYTF
>TRBJ1-4|NA|NA|TRBV5-1
TGCGCCAGCAGCCGAGGGTCTGGTAATGAAAAACTGTTTTTT
CASSRGSGNEKLFF
>TRBJ2-1|once|NA|TRBV10-3
TGTGCCATCAGTGATTGGGAGAAGGAAGACAATGAGCAGTTCTTC
CAISDWEKEDNEQFF
>TRBJ1-5|NA|NA|TRBV11-2
TGTGCCAGCAGCTTAGAAGATGGCAGACACAATCAGCCCCAGCATTTT
CASSLEDGRHNQPQHF
>TRBJ2-2|NA|NA|TRBV5-6
TGTGCCAGCAGCTCCCACGCGGTGAATACGAACACCGGGGAGCTGTTTTTT
CASSSHAVNTNTGELFF
>TRBJ2-1|NA|NA|TRBV10-2
TGCGCCAGCAGTGAGTATGGGGGGGCGTCCCTTCGTAAGCAGTTCTTC
CASSEYGGASLRKQFF
>TRBJ2-2|NA|NA|TRBV7-2
TGTGCCAGCAGCTCATACACCGGGGAGCTGTTTTTT
CASSSYTGELFF
>TRBJ1-2|NA|NA|TRBV27
TGTGCCAGCAGTTTGCGGGGGAACTATGGCTACACCTTC
CASSLRGNYGYTF
>TRBJ2-6|NA|TRBD1|TRBV10-2
TGCGCCAGCATGATATTGGGACAGACCTTCTCTGGGGCCAACGTCCTGACTTTC
CASMILGQTFSGANVLTF
>TRBJ2-1|NA|TRBD2|TRBV2
TGTGCCAGGTCTGCTAGCGGGGTCTACAATGAGCAGTTCTTC
CARSASGVYNEQFF
>TRBJ1-1|NA|NA|TRBV9
TGTGCCAGCAGCGTAGCATTGCGTCCCCCGGAAGCTTTCTTT
CASSVALRPPEAFF
>TRBJ1-5|NA|NA|TRBV27
TGTGCCAGCAGTTTTCAGGGAGGGGGTCAGCCCCAGCATTTT
CASSFQGGGQPQHF
>TRBJ1-6|NA|TRBD1|TRBV4-2
TGTGCCAGCAGCCCTTGGGGACAGGGTGATAATTCACCCCTCCACTTT
CASSPWGQGDNSPLHF
>TRBJ2-7|few|TRBD1|TRBV9
TGTGCCAGCAGCCTAGGGGGAGGACAGGGGTACGAGCAGTACTTC
CASSLGGGQGYEQYF
>TRBJ2-3|NA|NA|TRBV5-1
TGCGCCAGCAGCTTGGGAGGGCGCGACACAGATACGCAGTATTTT
CASSLGGRDTDTQYF
>TRBJ1-5|NA|NA|TRBV6-5
TGTGCCAGCAGTTACTCGAGAGCTCAGCCCCAGCATTTT
CASSYSRAQPQHF
>TRBJ2-1|once|NA|TRBV2
TGTGCCAGCAGTTCCCTCCAGCGGAGGCTATACAATGAGCAGTTCTTC
CASSSLQRRLYNEQFF
>TRBJ2-3|NA|TRBD1|TRBV2
TGTGCCAGCAGTGACCGGACAGGGGGCACAGATACGCAGTATTTT
CASSDRTGGTDTQYF
>TRBJ1-5|NA|TRBD1|TRBV6-5
TGTGCCAGCAGAGACAGGGGCAGTAATCAGCCCCAGCATTTT
CASRDRGSNQPQHF
>TRBJ2-3|NA|TRBD2|TRBV6-5
TGTGCCAGCAGTTACAGGGGCGGGGGAGGCACAGATACGCAGTATTTT
CASSYRGGGGTDTQYF
>TRBJ1-2|NA|NA|TRBV7-2
TGTGCCAGCAGCTCAAGCAGGGATAGGTATGGCTACACCTTC
CASSSSRDRYGYTF
>TRBJ2-7|NA|TRBD2|TRBV6-1
TGTGCCAGCAGTGGGGGGACTAGCGGGAGTATCTACGAGCAGTACTTC
CASSGGTSGSIYEQYF
>TRBJ1-5|NA|NA|TRBV7-9
TGTGCCAGCAGCTTAGGAGGGGGTCAGCCCCAGCATTTT
CASSLGGGQPQHF
>TRBJ2-3|NA|TRBD2|TRBV28
TGTGCCAGCAAGATAGCGGGAGAGGGAGATACGCAGTATTTT
CASKIAGEGDTQYF
>TRBJ1-2|NA|TRBD1|TRBV20-1
TGCAGGGGACAGGCCGGGTATGGCTACACCTTC
CRGQAGYGYTF
>TRBJ2-7|few|NA|TRBV7-9
TGTGCCTTGCCTGGGAGGGAGCAGTACTTC
CALPGREQYF
>TRBJ1-6|few|TRBD1|TRBV5-4
TGTGCCAGCAGCCCTAGGACAGGGGGCTCTTCGGGGTCCCTCCACTTT
CASSPRTGGSSGSLHF
>TRBJ2-3|NA|NA|TRBV7-2
TGTGCCAGCAGCTTAGCGCAAGGGGCGGGGAAGGCAGATACGCAGTATTTT
CASSLAQGAGKADTQYF
>TRBJ1-5|few|NA|TRBV19
TGTGCCAGTAGTGGTAGTAATCAGCCCCAGCATTTT
CASSGSNQPQHF
>TRBJ1-2|NA|NA|TRBV6-6
TGTGCCAGCAGTTACTCGGGTGGGGAGGGCTACACCTTC
CASSYSGGEGYTF
>TRBJ1-5|NA|TRBD1|TRBV11-2
TGTGCCAGCAGCTTAGGACAGGGACACAATCAGCCCCAGCATTTT
CASSLGQGHNQPQHF
>TRBJ1-3|NA|TRBD1|TRBV7-2
TGTGCCAGCAGCTCAGGGGGCTCTGGAAACACCATATATTTT
CASSSGGSGNTIYF
>TRBJ1-5|NA|NA|TRBV19
TGTGCCAGTAGGTCCGAGTTTTCAGCGAAAATGCCCCAGCATTTT
CASRSEFSAKMPQHF
>TRBJ1-2|NA|NA|TRBV5-1
TGCGCCAGCAGCTTGGCGGGGGATGAAGGCTACACCTTC
CASSLAGDEGYTF
>TRBJ1-4|NA|NA|TRBV7-2
TGTGCCAGCAGTCTAGCAGCGGGAACTAATGAAAAACTGTTTTTT
CASSLAAGTNEKLFF
>TRBJ1-6|NA|NA|TRBV5-1
TGCGCCAGCAGCACCACGGGGGGAAGTAATTCACCCCTCCACTTT
CASSTTGGSNSPLHF
>TRBJ2-5|NA|TRBD2|TRBV14
TGTGCCAGCAGCAATAGCGGGCTTCCCGAAGAGACCCAGTACTTC
CASSNSGLPEETQYF
>TRBJ1-1|NA|TRBD1|TRBV27
TGTGCCAGCAGTTTATCGGTCGGGCAGGGGGCAAATTTGTTCACTGAAGCTTTCTTT
CASSLSVGQGANLFTEAFF
>TRBJ2-3|NA|NA|TRBV18
TGTGCCAGCTCACCAACAGGAACCCCTTCAGATACGCAGTATTTT
CASSPTGTPSDTQYF
>TRBJ1-6|NA|TRBD1|TRBV25-1
TGTGCCAGCAGTGCCCAGGGACAGGGTAATTCACCCCTCCACTTT
CASSAQGQGNSPLHF